The rows below give T cell receptor beta chains drawn from one sample of a study of CDR3 diversity in severe acne. One entry per CDR3 protein, called by TCRdb with MiXCR from the PCR reads. The data contain over 90,000 distinct CDR3 sequences, roughly half of them singletons. The sequencing input was blood. The receptors shown here come from a male donor with acne. The CDR3 runs from the conserved cysteine through the conserved F or W. D genes are given only for firm matches. The size field is filled for only some rows; it gives once, few, many or a size class.

TRBJ2-1	TRBV19	many	NA	TGTGCCAGTAGTACCCGGCGTACTGAGCAGTTCTTC	CASSTRRTEQFF
TRBJ2-6	TRBV7-7	NA	NA	TGTGCTAGCAGCTTCGCCGGGGCCAACGTCCTGACTTTC	CASSFAGANVLTF
TRBJ1-5	TRBV2	NA	NA	TGTGCCAGCTGCAAGGGTAGGGGGCCCCAGCATTTT	CASCKGRGPQHF
TRBJ2-7	TRBV20-1	NA	TRBD2	TGCAGTGTGGCGGGACTAGCGGGTACCTACGAGCAGTACTTC	CSVAGLAGTYEQYF
TRBJ2-5	TRBV2	few	TRBD2	TGTGCCAGCAGCCGTAGCGGGCGAGAGACCCAGTACTTC	CASSRSGRETQYF
TRBJ2-5	TRBV7-2	NA	TRBD1	TGTGCCAGCAGCTTGGGGGGGACAGGGGATACCCAGTACTTC	CASSLGGTGDTQYF
TRBJ2-2	TRBV12-3/TRBV12-4	many	NA	TGTGCCAGCAGTTTACGACGGAACACCGGGGAGCTGTTTTTT	CASSLRRNTGELFF
TRBJ1-4	TRBV7-9	few	TRBD1	TGTGCCAGCAGCTTAGGGCCGACAGGGGCGAAACTGTTTTTT	CASSLGPTGAKLFF
TRBJ2-5	TRBV10-1	many	NA	TGCGCCAGCAGTGAGTCTAACAGGGAGTGGGAGACCCAGTACTTC	CASSESNREWETQYF
TRBJ2-7	TRBV10-3	NA	TRBD1	TGTGCCATCACTGCGACAGGGTTGGATTACGAGCAGTACTTC	CAITATGLDYEQYF
TRBJ2-3	TRBV7-9	NA	TRBD2	TGTGCCAGCAGCTACTCCCGAGGGAGCGGGAGTATCACTAGCACAGATACGCAGTATTTT	CASSYSRGSGSITSTDTQYF
TRBJ1-5	TRBV25-1	NA	NA	TGTGCCAGCAGCTTTTTTTACAATCAGCCCCAGCATTTT	CASSFFYNQPQHF
TRBJ1-1	TRBV7-9	NA	NA	TGTGCCAGCAGCTCACCCCGGACGGATGAAGCTTTCTTT	CASSSPRTDEAFF
TRBJ1-2	TRBV29-1	NA	TRBD1	TGCAGCGTTGGAGGGACAGGGGGCTATGGCTACACCTTC	CSVGGTGGYGYTF
TRBJ2-4	TRBV9	few	NA	TGTGCCAGCAGCGTAGACGTAGGTGGAAACATTCAGTACTTC	CASSVDVGGNIQYF
TRBJ1-4	TRBV28	NA	TRBD1	TGTGCCAGCAGTTCGGACAGGGGGCATGAAAAACTGTTTTTT	CASSSDRGHEKLFF
TRBJ2-7	TRBV20-1	NA	NA	NA	CSALHRQGYGYTFGSGSVGYEQYF
TRBJ2-1	TRBV11-1	few	TRBD1	TGTGCCAGCAGCTTAGCGCAGGGGGCCCATGAGCAGTTCTTC	CASSLAQGAHEQFF
TRBJ1-2	TRBV27	NA	NA	TGTGCCAGCAGTCTAGCCGGAAAAAGGGATGGCTACACCTTC	CASSLAGKRDGYTF
TRBJ2-5	TRBV25-1	NA	NA	TGTGCCAGCAGTGATTTCGAGACCCAGTACTTC	CASSDFETQYF
TRBJ1-2	TRBV10-3	NA	TRBD1	TGTGCCATCAGTGAGGATTTCGGACAGGTAGATAACTATGGCCACACCTTC	CAISEDFGQVDNYGHTF
TRBJ2-7	TRBV6-2/TRBV6-3	NA	NA	TGTGCCAGCAGTTACCGGGCAGGGTTTTGGGACCTAACCTACGAGCAGTACTTC	CASSYRAGFWDLTYEQYF
TRBJ2-5	TRBV13	NA	NA	TGTGCCAGCAGCTCAAGGACGGTCGGGGAGACCCAGTACTTC	CASSSRTVGETQYF
TRBJ2-1	TRBV9	few	TRBD2	TGTGCCAGCAGCTTAAGACTAGCGGGAGGGCCATATGAGCAGTTCTTC	CASSLRLAGGPYEQFF
TRBJ1-1	TRBV7-8	many	NA	TGTGCCAGCAGCTTACAAGTTTTGAACACTGAAGCTTTCTTT	CASSLQVLNTEAFF
TRBJ1-5	TRBV5-8	many	TRBD1	TGTGCCAGCAGCTCGGGACAGGGTAATCAGCCCCAGCATTTT	CASSSGQGNQPQHF
TRBJ1-4	TRBV5-6	many	NA	TGTGCCAGCAGCTTCTCTAGTAATGAAAAACTGTTTTTT	CASSFSSNEKLFF
TRBJ1-4	TRBV2	NA	NA	TGTGCCAGCGGTGGGCAGTATAATGAAAAACTGTTTTTT	CASGGQYNEKLFF
TRBJ1-2	TRBV2	NA	NA	TGTGCCAGCACCCTCGATGACATTCCCGGCTACACCTTC	CASTLDDIPGYTF
TRBJ2-5	TRBV20-1	NA	TRBD2	TGCAGTGCTACCGGGGGTAGCGGGCCCTACGAGACCCAGTACTTC	CSATGGSGPYETQYF
TRBJ2-7	TRBV9	many	NA	TGTGCCAGCAGCGCGGGCGAGCAGTACTTC	CASSAGEQYF
TRBJ2-2	TRBV29-1	few	NA	TGCAGCGTCCCTAGCCAGACACCCACCGGGGAGCTGTTTTTT	CSVPSQTPTGELFF
TRBJ2-2	TRBV11-2	NA	NA	TGTGCCAGCAACCTAGTGGGAGGAGGGACCGGGGAGCTGTTTTTT	CASNLVGGGTGELFF
TRBJ2-7	TRBV10-2	few	NA	TGCGCCAGTGTCGACAGCGCAAGCTCCTACGAGCAGTACTTC	CASVDSASSYEQYF
TRBJ2-1	TRBV19	NA	NA	NA	CASSTKGEGSEQFFF
TRBJ1-3	TRBV19	once	NA	TGTGCCGCAGTACCTGCATCATTCTCTGGAAACACCATATATTTT	CAAVPASFSGNTIYF
TRBJ1-6	TRBV12-3/TRBV12-4	once	TRBD1	TGTGCCAGCAGACACGACAGGGACGCACTTGGACCCCTCCACTTT	CASRHDRDALGPLHF
TRBJ2-1	TRBV15	NA	TRBD2	TGTGCCACCAGCAGGGGGGATGGAGCGGGAGGGTTCTACAATGGGCAGTTCTTC	CATSRGDGAGGFYNGQFF
TRBJ2-7	TRBV29-1	many	NA	TGCAGCGTTGGGGGGGATCCTCATCCCTACGAGCAGTACTTC	CSVGGDPHPYEQYF
TRBJ2-1	TRBV19	NA	NA	TGTGCCAGTAGTACCGGGGCTTCCCGAAAGGTGGATGAGCAGTTCTTC	CASSTGASRKVDEQFF
TRBJ1-1	TRBV7-2	medium-sized	NA	TGTGCCAGCAGCTCGCGACCCAACACTGAAGCTTTCTTT	CASSSRPNTEAFF
TRBJ2-5	TRBV5-1	many	NA	TGCGCCAGCAGCTTAGGACAGAGCGAAGAGACCCAGTACTTC	CASSLGQSEETQYF
TRBJ2-7	TRBV29-1	NA	NA	TGCAGCGTTGAAGACCTTCTCGGGGAGCAGTACTTC	CSVEDLLGEQYF
TRBJ2-1	TRBV7-3	many	TRBD2	TGTGCCAGCAGGTCCTCGGGGGGTTTCGACCCCATCTCCTACAATGAGCAGTTCTTC	CASRSSGGFDPISYNEQFF
TRBJ1-5	TRBV9	NA	NA	TGTGCCAGCAGCGTAGAGAGTGGAAATCAGCCCCAGCGTTTT	CASSVESGNQPQRF
TRBJ1-1	TRBV28	once	NA	TGTGCCAGCAGTTCGCGGGGCTCACTTGAAGCTTTCTTT	CASSSRGSLEAFF
TRBJ2-5	TRBV19	many	NA	TGTGCCAGTAGTACCTCCAGGGGTGGGGAGACCCAGTACTTC	CASSTSRGGETQYF
TRBJ2-1	TRBV20-1	NA	TRBD2	TGCAGTGCTGCCGGGGGAAGCGGGAGAACCGATGAGCAGTTCTTC	CSAAGGSGRTDEQFF
TRBJ2-7	TRBV28	NA	TRBD2	TGTGCCAGCAGTTCCGGGACTAGCGGGAGTAACGAGCAGTACTTC	CASSSGTSGSNEQYF
TRBJ2-1	TRBV6-1	NA	TRBD2	TGTGCCAGCAGTGAAGGGCTAGCGGGGGGGCCACGCAATGAGCAGTTCTTC	CASSEGLAGGPRNEQFF
TRBJ2-7	TRBV10-3	NA	NA	TGTGCCATCAACAGGGGGGGAGAGCAGTACTTC	CAINRGGEQYF
TRBJ2-7	TRBV19	NA	TRBD2	TGTGCCAGTCAACTAGCGGGAGACTACGAGCAGTACTTC	CASQLAGDYEQYF